A single sample gave rise to the 31 T cell receptor beta chains below, sequenced in a study of shared clonotypes between healthy human individuals (dated by TCRdb to 2018 to 2021). Library creation used the immunoSEQ multiplex PCR assay. Held by TCRdb, this immuneACCESS table contains in-frame sequences only and omits some clones. Under half of the omission traces to an unresolved V gene where checked; the cause of the rest is unknown. The table for this sample lists over 1.4 million clones; about 96% of them were counted only once. The top ten constitute more than 0.9% of the sample. The sequenced sample was naive CD4+ T cells sorted from blood. The cell subset or site label here, explained by the study, means: CD45RA+ positively selected. The source of these receptors is a young man in good health.

The chain joins TRBV10-3 to TRBJ2-7, with 8 nucleotides matching TRBD2. CDR3 length: 14 amino acids. V was pared by 10 bases and J by 2 bases, with 10 bases of the junction left unmatched. The germline gives CDR1 ENHRY, CDR2 SYGVKD. CDR3 amino acids: CATRFGGVPYEQYF. CDR3 coding DNA: TGTGCCACCCGTTTCGGGGGGGTTCCCTACGAGCAGTACTTC.

The J gene is TRBJ2-7, the V gene TRBV10-3; 8 positions match TRBD1. The junction had 4 bases not matched to a gene; V was cut back by 6 bases and J by 0 bases. The CDR3 contains 14 residues. CDR1 and CDR2 from the germline V gene are ENHRY and SYGVKD. CDR3: CAIRPTGDSYEQYF. The DNA for the CDR3 is TGTGCCATCAGACCGACAGGGGACTCCTACGAGCAGTACTTC.

This clone was detected only once. The chain is built from TRBV18 and TRBJ2-1; no firm D call. The CDR3 contains 13 residues. The germline V and J ends were trimmed by 3 bases and 7 bases, with 10 bases remaining between them. Germline CDR1 is KGHSH and CDR2 is LQKENI. The CDR3 DNA reads as TGTGCCAGCTCACCGTCACTCGCTAATGAGCAGTTCTTC. Encoded protein: CASSPSLANEQFF.

The CDR3 DNA reads TGTGCCTTGAATGTCCTCTCTGGAAACACCATATATTTT. Amino acid sequence: CALNVLSGNTIYF. The J gene is TRBJ1-3, the V gene TRBV30; D ambiguous. The CDR3 spans 13 residues. Germline values: CDR1 GTSNPN, CDR2 SVGIG (reference sequence). Between the trimmed V and J ends, which lost 7 bases and 0 bases, there was a span of 10 bases.

This clone was recorded only once. This chain uses TRBV5-1 with TRBJ2-7; a weak D match, TRBD2 (5 bases). From germline, CDR1 is SGHRS and CDR2 YFSETQ. Trimming left V 4 bases short and J 7 bases short, with 27 bases between. The CDR3 is 17 amino acids. The CDR3 coding sequence is TGCGCCAGCAGCAACCCCAATAGCGTATCGGGCATGGGAGAGCAGTACTTC. It translates to CASSNPNSVSGMGEQYF.

The genes are TRBV7-9 and TRBJ2-3, with TRBD2 as a possible D gene (5 bases). V lost 1 base and J lost 6, with 11 bases in between. The CDR3 contains 14 residues. The germline V gene encodes CDR1 SEHNR and CDR2 FQNEAQ (reference sequence). CDR3 region: CASSLGAAGDTQYF. The DNA of the CDR3 is TGTGCCAGCAGCTTAGGGGCCGCGGGCGATACGCAGTATTTT.

The V gene is TRBV5-1, the J gene TRBJ2-7; D ambiguous. This CDR3 is built from 11 residues. Between the trimmed V and J ends, which lost 2 bases and 9 bases, there was a span of 9 bases. Germline assignment: CDR1 SGHRS and CDR2 YFSETQ. Here the CDR3 reads CASSLDEVQYF. The DNA for the CDR3 is TGCGCCAGCAGCTTAGACGAAGTGCAGTACTTC.

The CDR3 sequence: CASSVGLGPYETQYF. CDR3 bases: TGTGCCAGCAGCGTAGGGCTGGGCCCCTACGAGACCCAGTACTTC. The chain uses TRBV9 and TRBJ2-5, with no clear D. The ends were cut back, 0 bases at V and 5 bases at J, with 14 bases in the middle. This CDR3 is built from 15 residues. Germline V gene lookup returns CDR1 SGDLS and CDR2 YYNGEE.

This sequence joins TRBV5-1 and TRBJ1-2, with no clear D. CDR1 is SGHRS, CDR2 YFSETQ, per germline. Between the trimmed V and J ends, which lost 0 bases and 0 bases, there was a span of 6 bases. CDR3 length: 14 amino acids. The CDR3 coding sequence is TGCGCCAGCAGCTTGGCTATTACTAACTATGGCTACACCTTC. This encodes CASSLAITNYGYTF. The entire variable domain, with the rest obtained from reference TRBV5-1 and TRBJ1-2, is as follows: KAGVTQTPRYLIKTRGQQVTLSCSPISGHRSVSWYQQTPGQGLQFLFEYFSETQRNKGNFPGRFSGRQFSNSRSEMNVSTLELGDSALYLCASSLAITNYGYTFGSGTRLTVV.

The rearrangement links TRBV11-3 to TRBJ2-7; possibly TRBD1 or TRBD2 for D (5 bases each). The CDR3 spans 14 residues. Germline CDR1 reads SGHNT; CDR2 reads YENEEA. V was cut by 3 bases and J by 4 bases, with 13 bases left in between. DNA of the CDR3: TGTGCCAGCAGCTTTAGTGGGGGTTCATACGAGCAGTACTTC. It yields the protein CASSFSGGSYEQYF.

The CDR3 DNA reads as TGTGCCAGCAGCTTAGGCCCCCACACAGATACGCAGTATTTT. Translated: CASSLGPHTDTQYF. The genes are TRBV7-8 and TRBJ2-3, with no clear D. V was pared by 1 base and J by 2 bases, with 7 bases between. The CDR3 has 14 residues. The germline gives CDR1 SGHVS, CDR2 FQNEAQ.

This chain links TRBV7-9 with TRBJ1-1, with D unclear. V lost 5 bases and J 4 bases, leaving 14 bases between the germline ends. Germline CDR1 and CDR2: SEHNR and FQNEAQ (reference sequence). This CDR3 has 14 residues. The chain's CDR3 is CASSPAAGPTEAFF. The CDR3 DNA reads TGTGCCAGCAGCCCCGCTGCGGGTCCCACTGAAGCTTTCTTT.

This clone was found once. The CDR3 region is CASSELGTGADTQYF. The CDR3 DNA reads as TGTGCCAGCAGTGAACTGGGGACAGGGGCAGATACGCAGTATTTT. The J gene is TRBJ2-3, the V gene TRBV6-1; 10 nucleotides align to TRBD1. The germline V gene has CDR1 MNHNS and CDR2 SASEGT. The CDR3 length is 15 residues. V shed 2 bases and J 4 bases; nucleotides not matched to a gene: 3.

This chain connects TRBV9 to TRBJ2-5; D is unclear. The V gene lost 0 bases and the J gene lost 10 bases, with 16 bases spanning the gap. Germline-derived CDR1 and CDR2 are SGDLS and YYNGEE. The CDR3 length is 14 residues. In nucleotides, the CDR3 is TGTGCCAGCAGCGTAGATGCCGGTACCCGGAACCAGTACTTC. Residues: CASSVDAGTRNQYF.

In regard to this clone: A read error may produce the germline difference seen at one junction end. This chain connects TRBV5-4 to TRBJ2-7; D unclear. Per the germline V gene, CDR1 is SGHNT and CDR2 is YYREEE (reference sequence). The CDR3 is 13 residues long. The CDR3 reads CASRLGLLSEQYF. CDR3 DNA: TGTGCCAGCAGATTGGGCTTACTTTCCGAGCAGTACTTC.

The CDR3 sequence: CASSLISGRAGEQFF. Written as DNA, the CDR3 is TGTGCCAGCAGCTTAATTAGCGGGAGGGCCGGTGAGCAGTTCTTC. The chain links TRBV11-2 to TRBJ2-1, with TRBD2 identical over 11 bases. Germline CDR1 SGHAT, CDR2 FQNNGV. This CDR3 has 15 residues. Trimming removed 2 bases from V and 9 bases from J; junction bases left unmatched: 6.

This chain uses TRBV11-2 with TRBJ1-5; TRBD1 might be the D (6 bases). The CDR3 totals 18 residues. V dropped 1 base and J dropped 3 bases, with 19 bases sitting between them. The germline gives CDR1 SGHAT, CDR2 FQNNGV. CDR3: CASSLGGGGLEHNQPQHF. The CDR3 DNA is TGTGCCAGCAGCTTAGGCGGGGGGGGCCTCGAGCACAATCAGCCCCAGCATTTT.

The chain recombines TRBV6-6 with TRBJ2-3; D possibly corresponds to TRBD2 (5 bases). The germline gives CDR1 MNHNY, CDR2 SVGAGI (reference sequence). This CDR3 has 15 residues. Trimming removed 5 bases from V and 1 base from J, with 13 bases in between. CDR3 loop: CASSVEGGRTDTQYF. In DNA form, the CDR3 reads TGTGCCAGCAGTGTAGAGGGTGGACGCACAGATACGCAGTATTTT.

V is TRBV20-1 and J is TRBJ2-1; no clear D gene. The V gene's germline CDR1 is DFQATT and CDR2 SNEGSKA (reference sequence). There are 8 residues in the CDR3. The CDR3 coding sequence is TGCAGGGCCAATGAGCAGTTCTTC. Residues: CRANEQFF.

The rearrangement links TRBV9 to TRBJ2-3; 12 nucleotides line up with TRBD2. With 4 bases clipped from V and 0 bases from J, the junction kept 6 bases outside the gene matches. CDR3 length: 17 residues. Per germline, CDR1 SGDLS and CDR2 YYNGEE. CDR3 amino acids: CASSTRTSGISTDTQYF. The CDR3 bases are TGTGCCAGCAGCACCCGGACTAGCGGGATTAGCACAGATACGCAGTATTTT. The full variable domain, rest sourced from reference TRBV9 and TRBJ2-3, is DSGVTQTPKHLITATGQRVTLRCSPRSGDLSVYWYQQSLDQGLQFLIQYYNGEERAKGNILERFSAQQFPDLHSELNLSSLELGDSALYFCASSTRTSGISTDTQYFGPGTRLTVL.

The chain carries TRBV6-6 and TRBJ2-5; the D gene is possibly TRBD2 (5 bases). The V gene lost 4 bases and the J gene lost 4 bases, with 13 bases spanning the gap. The CDR3 consists of 14 residues. Per the germline V gene, CDR1 is MNHNY and CDR2 is SVGAGI (reference sequence). CDR3 coding DNA: TGTGCCAGCAGTTTCCCCCTGGAGGTAGAGACCCAGTACTTC. Protein sequence: CASSFPLEVETQYF.

This chain connects TRBV30 to TRBJ2-1; 13 bases match TRBD2. V shed 3 bases, J shed 0 bases, and the junction held 17 bases outside the gene matches. This CDR3 has 21 amino acids. Germline assignment: CDR1 GTSNPN and CDR2 SVGIG (reference sequence). CDR3 in amino acids: CAWSDPPGGWTSGSSYNEQFF. The CDR3 coding sequence is TGTGCCTGGAGCGACCCCCCTGGGGGGTGGACTAGCGGGAGCTCCTACAATGAGCAGTTCTTC.

The chain couples TRBV7-6 to TRBJ1-1; D perhaps matches TRBD1 (6 bases). V lost 2 bases and J 7 bases, leaving 20 bases between the germline ends. Germline values: CDR1 SGHVS, CDR2 FNYEAQ. The length of the CDR3 is 16 residues. The CDR3 DNA is TGTGCCAGCAGCTTACTCAAGGCCGGGGGGCCTGATGAAGCTTTCTTT. As protein: CASSLLKAGGPDEAFF.

V usage is TRBV27 and J usage is TRBJ2-3; D may be TRBD2 (7 bases). The CDR3 spans 15 residues. Germline V gene lookup returns CDR1 MNHEY and CDR2 SMNVEV (reference sequence). The ends were cut back, 8 bases at V and 3 bases at J, with 18 bases in the middle. This chain's CDR3 is CASHLKGGGTDTQYF. The CDR3 DNA reads TGTGCCAGCCACTTAAAAGGGGGGGGGACAGATACGCAGTATTTT.

The CDR3 DNA reads as TGTGCCAGCAGCGCAAGGGGGGAGGGCCTCTACGAGCAGTACTTC. This codes for CASSARGEGLYEQYF. This chain uses TRBV7-9 with TRBJ2-7; possibly TRBD2 for D (7 bases). Trimming took 5 bases from V and 3 from J, leaving 17 bases between them. The CDR3 loop spans 15 amino acids. Germline V gene data show CDR1 as SEHNR and CDR2 as FQNEAQ (reference sequence).

This sequence joins TRBV9 and TRBJ2-6; D is ambiguous. The CDR3 spans 13 residues. V was pared by 6 bases and J by 2 bases, with 6 bases between. From germline, CDR1 is SGDLS and CDR2 YYNGEE. CDR3 in DNA: TGTGCCAGCACTACCCCTGGGGCCAACGTCCTGACTTTC. Residues: CASTTPGANVLTF.

This rearrangement joins TRBV6-6 to TRBJ2-7, with D perhaps TRBD1 (5 bases). Trimming removed 5 bases from V and 5 bases from J, with 13 bases in between. Germline V gene lookup returns CDR1 MNHNY and CDR2 SVGAGI (reference sequence). The CDR3 has 13 amino acids. The CDR3 DNA follows: TGTGCCAGCAGTAATACCAGGGTCGACGAGCAGTACTTC. Its protein product is CASSNTRVDEQYF.

This clone showed up just once. The rearrangement uses TRBV6-1 and TRBJ2-3, with D possibly TRBD2 on 6 matching bases. The CDR3 runs to 13 residues. The germline gives CDR1 MNHNS, CDR2 SASEGT. V lost 11 bases and J 3 bases, leaving 15 bases between the germline ends. DNA of the CDR3: TGTGCCGCGAGAGGGAGGCGGACAGATACGCAGTATTTT. Its protein is CAARGRRTDTQYF.

The chain couples TRBV6-4 to TRBJ2-3, with D perhaps TRBD2 (6 bases). This CDR3 has 15 amino acids. Germline lookup yields CDR1 MRHNA and CDR2 SNTAGT. V shed 1 base and J shed 0 bases, with 8 bases lying between them. CDR3: CASSDLGGSTDTQYF. CDR3 in DNA: TGTGCCAGCAGTGACTTGGGGGGTAGCACAGATACGCAGTATTTT.

This chain connects TRBV4-1 to TRBJ2-2; the D gene is possibly TRBD1 (7 bases). The CDR3 is made up of 18 amino acids. Germline assignment: CDR1 MGHRA and CDR2 YSYEKL. Deletions cut 1 base from V and 7 bases from J, with 22 bases between. CDR3 sequence (DNA): TGCGCCAGCAGCCAAGGTATCGGAGGAGGGGGCGTTCTCGGGGAGCTGTTTTTT. It codes for CASSQGIGGGGVLGELFF.

This sequence joins TRBV12-2 and TRBJ2-2; the D segment call TRBD1 is taken from the table without a DNA check. TRBV12-2 is designated a pseudogene. The CDR3 loop spans 14 amino acids. The CDR3 DNA reads TGTGCAAGTCACCTACAGGGGAGCACCGGGGAGCTGTTTTTT. It encodes CASHLQGSTGELFF.